One TCR beta chain is described in this entry. The antigen remains unidentified. The V gene's germline CDR1 is WSHSY and CDR2 SAAADI. V was trimmed by 4 bases and J by 6 bases, leaving 7 bases between them. The CDR3 contains 12 residues. Repertoires were generated with immunoSEQ multiplex PCR, while TCRdb's copy carries only in-frame clones and drops some. The table includes tens of thousands of clones, 70% to 90% detected once. These data belong to a study of OX40 agonist ivuxolimab in advanced cancers. About the study: Participants, around 80% male, averaged about 56 years of age, ranging from roughly 23 to 80. A partial response was reached by three patients: one with hepatocellular carcinoma and two with cutaneous melanoma. Study results and caveats: More expanded clones were seen, on average, in CD8+ T cells than in CD4+.

No patient had autoimmune disease or received systemic immunosuppression. The sequencing here drew on CD4+ or CD8+ T cells sorted from blood, taken in a trial of the OX40 agonist ivuxolimab. The TCR comes from an adult with an advanced solid tumor such as melanoma, head and neck, liver or kidney cancer. The V and J genes are TRBV10-2 and TRBJ2-1; D is perhaps TRBD2 (5 bases). CDR3 DNA sequence: TGCGCCAGCAGTGGTCGGGGCAATGAGCAGTTCTTC. Encoded protein: CASSGRGNEQFF.